The 13 T cell receptor beta chains given below trace back to one sample, sequenced in a study of technical replicates of blood from several donors. Profiled with immunoSEQ multiplex PCR; TCRdb holds only in-frame clones, not every one. The table lists about 97,000 clones, 95% to 97% of them singletons. Sequenced: T cells isolated from PBMCs. Every receptor here comes from a human donor in good health.

This chain links TRBV19 with TRBJ2-7; the D gene is possibly TRBD1 (6 bases). The ends were cut back, 3 bases at V and 6 bases at J, with 18 bases in the middle. The CDR3 spans 15 residues. Germline V gene lookup returns CDR1 LNHDA and CDR2 SQIVND (reference sequence). CDR3 sequence: CASSIEGTSLSEQYF. The DNA for the CDR3 is TGTGCCAGTAGTATTGAAGGGACATCGCTTTCCGAGCAGTACTTC.

This clone was picked up one time. Different DNA sequences within this sample yield the same CDR3. This chain joins TRBV19 and TRBJ1-1, with 8 bases that match TRBD1. The germline V gene has CDR1 LNHDA and CDR2 SQIVND (reference sequence). The CDR3 runs 14 residues. The trim removed 3 bases at V and 4 bases at J, leaving 4 bases unmatched. The CDR3 loop reads CASSIQGAGTEAFF. The CDR3 DNA sequence: TGTGCCAGTAGTATTCAGGGGGCCGGCACTGAAGCTTTCTTT.

The chain couples TRBV9 to TRBJ2-7; perhaps TRBD1 as D (5 bases). V was clipped by 4 bases and J by 0 bases, with 11 bases between them. Per the germline V gene, CDR1 is SGDLS and CDR2 is YYNGEE. The CDR3 runs to 14 residues. CDR3 sequence: CASSRGRVSYEQYF. The CDR3 DNA sequence: TGTGCCAGCAGCAGAGGCAGGGTCTCCTACGAGCAGTACTTC.

The chain couples TRBV5-4 to TRBJ2-2; TRBD2 is a possible D gene (6 bases). Per germline, CDR1 SGHNT and CDR2 YYREEE (reference sequence). The CDR3 runs to 15 residues. V was pared by 2 bases and J by 7 bases, with 15 bases between. CDR3 DNA: TGTGCCAGCAGCTTTTTCTACCGCGGGATCGGGGAGCTGTTTTTT. Its protein product is CASSFFYRGIGELFF.

The CDR3 nucleotides are TGCGCCAGCAGCGAAGGACTGAGTGAGCAGTTCTTC. Protein product: CASSEGLSEQFF. The chain uses TRBV5-1 and TRBJ2-1; D is perhaps TRBD2 (5 bases). Germline CDR1 and CDR2: SGHRS and YFSETQ. Trimming pared 4 bases from V and 9 bases from J, leaving 11 bases between. The CDR3 has 12 residues. Filled out from reference TRBV5-1 and TRBJ2-1, the complete variable domain reads KAGVTQTPRYLIKTRGQQVTLSCSPISGHRSVSWYQQTPGQGLQFLFEYFSETQRNKGNFPGRFSGRQFSNSRSEMNVSTLELGDSALYLCASSEGLSEQFFGPGTRLTVL.

The chain couples TRBV25-1 to TRBJ1-2, with D uncertain. The CDR3 contains 16 residues. Trimming shortened V by 1 base and J by 0 bases, and 12 bases separated the two germline ends. Germline CDR1 MGHDK, CDR2 SYGVNS. The CDR3 loop is CASSELGSETNYGYTF. CDR3 DNA: TGTGCCAGCAGTGAATTGGGTTCGGAGACTAACTATGGCTACACCTTC.

This sequence joins TRBV6-1 and TRBJ2-3; 8 positions match TRBD1. The V gene end was trimmed by 2 bases and the J gene end by 6 bases; junction bases not matched to a gene: 1. This CDR3 has 13 residues. Looked up from germline, CDR1 is MNHNS and CDR2 is SASEGT. The DNA of the CDR3 is TGTGCCAGCAGTGAACAGGGGGCGGATACGCAGTATTTT. As protein: CASSEQGADTQYF.

The chain carries TRBV6-1 and TRBJ1-2; D unresolved. V shed 4 bases and J shed 9 bases, with 6 bases lying between them. The CDR3 has 10 amino acids. Looked up from germline, CDR1 is MNHNS and CDR2 is SASEGT. CDR3: CASSADSYTF. The CDR3 DNA follows: TGTGCCAGCAGTGCCGACAGCTACACCTTC.

The rearrangement uses TRBV5-6 and TRBJ2-5; D is unclear. The germline V and J ends were trimmed by 3 bases and 5 bases, with 14 bases remaining between them. The CDR3 has 14 amino acids. Per the germline V gene, CDR1 is SGHDT and CDR2 is YYEEEE. The CDR3 DNA reads as TGTGCCAGCAGCTCCTATAGTGCGCTGGAGACCCAGTACTTC. The encoded protein is CASSSYSALETQYF.

The chain couples TRBV11-2 to TRBJ1-1, with 8 nucleotides matching TRBD1. V was clipped by 2 bases and J by 7 bases; unmatched bases: 6. This CDR3 spans 14 amino acids. Per the germline V gene, CDR1 is SGHAT and CDR2 is FQNNGV. The CDR3 spells CASSLFRTGNEAFF. The DNA of the CDR3 is TGTGCCAGCAGCTTATTCAGGACAGGGAATGAAGCTTTCTTT.

This chain uses TRBV6-1 with TRBJ2-1; 9 positions agree with TRBD2. Losses at the gene ends were 5 bases for V and 13 bases for J; bases not matched to a gene: 12. The CDR3 loop spans 14 amino acids. The germline V gene has CDR1 MNHNS and CDR2 SASEGT. Here the CDR3 DNA reads TGTGCCAGCAGTAGGACTAGCGCAGACAATGGCCAGTTCTTC. Its protein is CASSRTSADNGQFF.

The V and J genes are TRBV21-1 and TRBJ1-3; TRBD1 is the table's D call, not checked against the DNA. TRBV21-1 is a pseudogene segment. This CDR3 has 16 residues. For the CDR3, the DNA is TGTGCCAGCAGCAAAGCTATGACAGTCTCTGGAAACACCATATATTTT. As protein: CASSKAMTVSGNTIYF.

The J gene is TRBJ2-1, the V gene TRBV5-4, with TRBD2 matching 8 bases. V shed 4 bases and J 6 bases; nucleotides not matched to a gene: 9. This CDR3 has 15 amino acids. Germline V gene sequence: CDR1 SGHNT, CDR2 YYREEE (reference sequence). CDR3 sequence reads: CASSPSGGGPNEQFF. CDR3 sequence (DNA): TGTGCCAGCAGCCCGAGCGGGGGTGGCCCCAATGAGCAGTTCTTC.